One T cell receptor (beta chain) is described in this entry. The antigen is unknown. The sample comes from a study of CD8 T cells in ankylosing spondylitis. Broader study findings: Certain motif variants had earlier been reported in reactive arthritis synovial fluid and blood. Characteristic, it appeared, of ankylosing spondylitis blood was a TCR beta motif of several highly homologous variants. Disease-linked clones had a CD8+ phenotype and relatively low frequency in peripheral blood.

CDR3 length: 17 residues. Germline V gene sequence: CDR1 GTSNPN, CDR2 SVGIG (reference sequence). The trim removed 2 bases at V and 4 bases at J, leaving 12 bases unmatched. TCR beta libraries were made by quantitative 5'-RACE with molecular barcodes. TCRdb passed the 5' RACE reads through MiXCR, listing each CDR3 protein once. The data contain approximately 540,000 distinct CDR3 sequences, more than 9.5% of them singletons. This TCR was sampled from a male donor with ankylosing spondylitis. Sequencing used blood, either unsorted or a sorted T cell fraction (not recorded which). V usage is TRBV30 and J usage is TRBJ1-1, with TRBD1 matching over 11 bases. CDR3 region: CAWSTDRGPGTGTEAFF. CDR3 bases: TGTGCCTGGAGTACGGACAGGGGGCCGGGAACTGGCACTGAAGCTTTCTTT.